This TCR beta chain was sequenced for a study of identical twins. CDR1 SGHTA and CDR2 FQGTGA come from the germline V gene. Deletions cut 5 bases from V and 8 bases from J, with 18 bases between. CDR3 length: 15 amino acids. A remark on this clonotype: As yet, its antigen is unknown.

Study-wide points: These conclusions were based on statistical analysis (cross-sectional, not following the same donors). Insertions were reduced in abundant cord blood beta clonotypes but not in memory repertoires.

A template switching step contributed a universal primer site, while unique molecular identifiers were present in the cDNA. One entry per CDR3 protein, called by TCRdb with MiXCR from the 5' RACE reads. The data contain about 100,000 distinct CDR3 sequences, 5.9% of them singletons. The chain has TRBV7-3 and TRBJ1-4, with a weak D call TRBD1 (6 bases). The sequencing input was memory T cells sorted from blood. This TCR was recovered from a woman in her fifties or sixties in good health. Here the CDR3 DNA reads TGTGCCAGCAGCCAACAGGGTGGCCGAGGGGAAAAACTGTTTTTT. Translating gives CASSQQGGRGEKLFF.